These 12 T cell receptor beta chains originate from one sample sequenced in a study of blood T cell repertoires in COVID-19. Profiled with immunoSEQ multiplex PCR; TCRdb holds only in-frame clones, not every one. The data show 35,000 to 45,000 clones, approximately 90% seen once. What was sequenced was peripheral blood. All receptors derive from a human donor in a cohort sampled during active COVID-19.

The chain is built from TRBV15 and TRBJ1-3; 8 nucleotides align to TRBD1. V gave up 0 bases and J gave up 3 bases; unmatched junction bases: 4. The CDR3 covers 16 residues. Germline V gene sequence: CDR1 LNHNV, CDR2 YYDKDF (reference sequence). The CDR3 sequence: CATSRDPGGDGNTIYF. Written as DNA, the CDR3 is TGTGCCACCAGCAGAGACCCAGGGGGCGATGGAAACACCATATATTTT.

This clone was seen once. The rearrangement uses TRBV5-1 and TRBJ1-1, with a possible D match to TRBD1 (5 bases). There are 13 residues in the CDR3. Germline V gene lookup returns CDR1 SGHRS and CDR2 YFSETQ. V lost 5 bases to trimming and J lost 2 bases, with 10 bases between them. Written as DNA, the CDR3 is TGCGCCAGCAGGATACAGGTTAACACTGAAGCTTTCTTT. Its translation: CASRIQVNTEAFF.

The rearrangement links TRBV16 to TRBJ1-5; 9 positions agree with TRBD1. The CDR3 totals 16 residues. CDR1 and CDR2 from the germline V gene are KGHSY and FQNENV. The ends lost 3 bases at V and 4 bases at J; junction bases unmatched: 7. The CDR3 coding sequence is TGTGCCAGCAGCCACGGACAGGGGAGGTTAAATCAGCCCCAGCATTTT. Translation: CASSHGQGRLNQPQHF.

This chain joins TRBV18 and TRBJ1-3; D perhaps matches TRBD1 (6 bases). The V gene lost 3 bases and the J gene lost 2 bases, with 14 bases spanning the gap. CDR1 KGHSH and CDR2 LQKENI come from the germline V gene. The CDR3 totals 16 residues. Here the CDR3 reads CASSPSRGATGNTIYF. CDR3 bases: TGTGCCAGCTCACCTAGCCGGGGGGCGACTGGAAACACCATATATTTT. The complete variable domain, with remaining parts taken from reference TRBV18 and TRBJ1-3, reads NAGVMQNPRHLVRRRGQEARLRCSPMKGHSHVYWYRQLPEEGLKFMVYLQKENIIDESGMPKERFSAEFPKEGPSILRIQQVVRGDSAAYFCASSPSRGATGNTIYFGEGSWLTVV.

V usage is TRBV5-4 and J usage is TRBJ1-2; TRBD1 matches 8 bases. CDR3 length: 14 residues. The V gene's germline CDR1 is SGHNT and CDR2 YYREEE (reference sequence). V was pared by 0 bases and J by 2 bases, with 0 bases of the junction left unmatched. The CDR3 bases are TGTGCCAGCAGCTTGGGGACAGGGAACTATGGCTACACCTTC. Its protein product is CASSLGTGNYGYTF.

V gene TRBV7-9 combines with J gene TRBJ2-1, with TRBD1 matching over 9 bases. CDR1 is SEHNR and CDR2 is FQNEAQ in the germline V gene (reference sequence). The CDR3 loop spans 14 amino acids. J lost 15 bases, V lost 5 bases, and 14 bases had no gene match. This CDR3 reads CASSPGRLGTGWFF. In DNA form, the CDR3 reads TGTGCCAGCAGCCCCGGGAGGCTCGGGACAGGGTGGTTCTTC.

The chain carries TRBV5-4 and TRBJ2-7, with a possible D match to TRBD2 (5 bases). CDR1 is SGHNT and CDR2 is YYREEE in the germline V gene (reference sequence). The CDR3 spans 16 residues. The V end was cut by 0 bases, the J end by 4 bases, with 17 bases between. The CDR3 DNA is TGTGCCAGCAGCTTGGTAACCCCCAAAGGGAGATACGAGCAGTACTTC. Translating it yields CASSLVTPKGRYEQYF.

The chain joins TRBV7-9 to TRBJ2-1; 8 nucleotides align to TRBD2. J was trimmed by 6 bases and V by 5 bases; bases with no gene match: 12. Germline V lookup: CDR1 SEHNR, CDR2 FQNEAQ (reference sequence). The CDR3 covers 16 residues. The CDR3 loop is CASSPRGGRFFNEQFF. The CDR3 nucleotides read TGTGCCAGCAGCCCCCGGGGGGGCCGGTTTTTCAATGAGCAGTTCTTC.

V usage is TRBV19 and J usage is TRBJ1-2; no clear D gene. Per germline, CDR1 LNHDA and CDR2 SQIVND (reference sequence). Trimming pared 4 bases from V and 6 bases from J, leaving 12 bases between. The CDR3 extends over 13 amino acids. The CDR3 loop is CASSTRFLDGYTF. The DNA for the CDR3 is TGTGCCAGTAGTACCAGGTTTCTGGATGGCTACACCTTC.

CDR3 amino acids: CASSSRLAGETQYF. In nucleotides, the CDR3 is TGTGCCAGCAGCTCCCGACTAGCGGGAGAGACCCAGTACTTC. This sequence joins TRBV9 and TRBJ2-5, with 10 bases identical to TRBD2. V dropped 4 bases and J dropped 4; count of bases not matched to a gene: 4. Germline loops: CDR1 SGDLS, CDR2 YYNGEE. The CDR3 contains 14 residues.

This clone was recorded only once. The J gene is TRBJ2-3, the V gene TRBV5-6; 9 nucleotides match TRBD1. CDR1 and CDR2 (germline): SGHDT, YYEEEE. V lost 0 bases to trimming and J lost 8 bases; unmatched junction nucleotides: 1. The CDR3 totals 13 residues. CDR3: CASSLGTGVTQYF. CDR3 sequence (DNA): TGTGCCAGCAGCTTGGGGACAGGGGTTACGCAGTATTTT.

The genes are TRBV24-1 and TRBJ2-7, with 10 bases matching TRBD1. The J segment lost 6 bases and the V segment lost 2 bases, leaving 6 bases of the junction unmatched. The length of the CDR3 is 15 residues. Looked up from germline, CDR1 is KGHDR and CDR2 is SFDVKD. The CDR3: CATSDWGQGLGEQYF. The CDR3 DNA follows: TGTGCCACCAGTGATTGGGGACAGGGGCTCGGCGAGCAGTACTTC.